This T cell receptor beta chain is from a study of blood T cells in healthy people across ages. The wider study: About one barcoded beta molecule per two T cells was captured by template switching.

Study-level results: More naive CD4+ cells and higher diversity were found in long-lived than in aged donors.

Combining a sample-barcoded 5' primer with a J-beta primer mix, a second PCR ran for about 6 to 11 cycles. One entry per CDR3 protein, called by TCRdb with MiXCR from the 5' RACE reads. The sample holds more than 750,000 distinct CDR3 sequences, about 28% seen once. Notes on this clonotype: The antigen is undetermined. This may be a read error: a much more frequent sequence differs by one nucleotide.

The donors, all healthy, were Caucasians living in Russia, aged about 6 to 95. This CDR3 region has 14 residues. Germline V gives CDR1 SGHVS, CDR2 FQNEAQ. Separately, the same data were catalogued under a study of T cells of mothers and their children. From that study: Three mothers and their six children, all healthy Caucasians, donated.

This sequence joins TRBV7-8 and TRBJ2-3; the match to TRBD1 covers 7 bases. This TCR was recovered from a woman aged 35 to 49 in good health. The source material was blood. CDR3 bases: TGTGCCAACAGCTCGGGACAGCCTCATACGACGCAGTATTTT. It encodes CANSSGQPHTTQYF.